These 18 T cell receptor beta chains were sequenced from one sample in a study of blood T cell repertoires in COVID-19. Method: immunoSEQ multiplex PCR; TCRdb's copy keeps in-frame clones and lacks some. This sample has about 330,000 clones, with 88% found just once. The specimen was peripheral blood. The receptors derive from a woman aged 45-59 years with active or convalescent COVID-19.

This clone was seen just once. The chain couples TRBV27 to TRBJ2-1; 7 bases align to TRBD1. This CDR3 has 15 amino acids. J was trimmed by 4 bases and V by 0 bases; bases with no gene match: 3. The germline V gene has CDR1 MNHEY and CDR2 SMNVEV (reference sequence). The CDR3 coding sequence is TGTGCCAGCAGTTTATCGGGACAGCTATACAATGAGCAGTTCTTC. Protein product: CASSLSGQLYNEQFF.

This sequence joins TRBV5-4 and TRBJ1-6, with D unclear. The CDR3 is made up of 16 amino acids. Germline V lookup: CDR1 SGHNT, CDR2 YYREEE (reference sequence). V dropped 0 bases and J dropped 4 bases, with 11 bases sitting between them. The CDR3 is CASSLGGSGYNSPLHF. The CDR3 DNA is TGTGCCAGCAGCTTGGGAGGCAGCGGTTATAATTCACCCCTCCACTTT.

The rearrangement joins TRBV11-3 to TRBJ2-1, with unresolved D. Trimming removed 5 bases from V and 8 bases from J, with 13 bases in between. Germline CDR1 is SGHNT and CDR2 is YENEEA. This CDR3 comprises 13 residues. CDR3: CASSMQTSHEQFF. Written as DNA, the CDR3 is TGTGCCAGCAGCATGCAGACTTCACATGAGCAGTTCTTC.

This clone was seen more than once but under ten times. The J gene is TRBJ2-1, the V gene TRBV6-5, with 7 bases fitting TRBD1. The CDR3 totals 14 residues. The trim removed 4 bases at V and 3 bases at J, leaving 3 bases unmatched. Germline V gene lookup returns CDR1 MNHEY and CDR2 SVGAGI. This chain's CDR3 is CASSSWTGYNEQFF. The CDR3 DNA reads TGTGCCAGCAGTTCCTGGACAGGCTACAATGAGCAGTTCTTC.

This clone was observed a few times. The rearrangement joins TRBV30 to TRBJ1-1; 7 bases align to TRBD1. V shed 0 bases, J shed 1 base, and the junction held 5 bases outside the gene matches. The CDR3 totals 15 residues. The germline V gene has CDR1 GTSNPN and CDR2 SVGIG (reference sequence). CDR3 coding DNA: TGTGCCTGGAGTGTACTCGACAGGGAGAACACTGAAGCTTTCTTT. Its protein is CAWSVLDRENTEAFF.

V usage is TRBV4-1 and J usage is TRBJ2-7; 10 bases are a match to TRBD1. The CDR3 is 15 residues long. Per the germline V gene, CDR1 is MGHRA and CDR2 is YSYEKL. V trimming: 3 bases; J trimming: 3 bases; junction bases outside the gene matches: 5. CDR3 loop: CASSQRTGGNYEQYF. In DNA, the CDR3 is TGCGCCAGCAGCCAGAGGACAGGGGGAAACTACGAGCAGTACTTC.

This chain links TRBV7-6 with TRBJ1-2; tentative D call: TRBD1 (5 bases). The CDR3 covers 16 residues. Germline assignment: CDR1 SGHVS and CDR2 FNYEAQ. Deletions cut 1 base from V and 2 bases from J, with 14 bases between. Here the CDR3 DNA reads TGTGCCAGCAGCTTAGGGACTCCCGGGGGAAACTATGGCTACACCTTC. Its protein is CASSLGTPGGNYGYTF.

The V call is TRBV4-1, the J call TRBJ1-5; D is unresolved. Per the germline V gene, CDR1 is MGHRA and CDR2 is YSYEKL. The CDR3 is 12 amino acids. The germline V and J ends were trimmed by 2 bases and 5 bases, with 4 bases remaining between them. CDR3 bases: TGCGCCAGCAGCCAACCCGATCAGCCCCAGCATTTT. This codes for CASSQPDQPQHF.

The gene calls are TRBV5-4 and TRBJ2-1, with 13 bases matching TRBD2. V shed 0 bases and J 4 bases; nucleotides not matched to a gene: 1. Germline loops: CDR1 SGHNT, CDR2 YYREEE (reference sequence). The CDR3 is made up of 16 amino acids. The CDR3 loop is CASSLGTSGGYNEQFF. Written as DNA, the CDR3 is TGTGCCAGCAGCTTGGGGACTAGCGGGGGTTACAATGAGCAGTTCTTC. Supplemented by reference TRBV5-4 and TRBJ2-1, the full variable domain reads ETGVTQSPTHLIKTRGQQVTLRCSSQSGHNTVSWYQQALGQGPQFIFQYYREEENGRGNFPPRFSGLQFPNYSSELNVNALELDDSALYLCASSLGTSGGYNEQFFGPGTRLTVL.

A note on this clone: Different DNA sequences within this sample yield the same CDR3. The chain employs TRBV18 and TRBJ1-2; TRBD1 matches 9 bases. J gave up 4 bases and V 3 bases, and 0 bases lay outside the gene matches. CDR1 and CDR2 from the germline V gene are KGHSH and LQKENI. This CDR3 contains 13 residues. The CDR3 bases are TGTGCCAGCTCACCGGGACAGGGCTATGGCTACACCTTC. Translation: CASSPGQGYGYTF.

J is TRBJ1-5 and V is TRBV6-1; TRBD1 is a possible D gene (5 bases). The germline CDR1 and CDR2 sequences are MNHNS and SASEGT. Trimming pared 3 bases from V and 0 bases from J, leaving 9 bases between. CDR3 size: 15 residues. CDR3 amino acids: CASSESRVSNQPQHF. In nucleotides, the CDR3 is TGTGCCAGCAGTGAGAGCAGGGTTAGCAATCAGCCCCAGCATTTT.

The chain employs TRBV15 and TRBJ2-7; tentatively, D is TRBD2 (5 bases). Trimming left V 0 bases short and J 1 base short, with 10 bases between. The germline V gene has CDR1 LNHNV and CDR2 YYDKDF (reference sequence). CDR3 length: 15 residues. The CDR3 reads CATSRDRGHSYEQYF. As DNA, the CDR3 is TGTGCCACCAGCAGAGACCGGGGTCATTCCTACGAGCAGTACTTC.

This clone was recorded only once. The chain combines TRBV30 with TRBJ1-6, with TRBD1 matching 7 bases. This CDR3 contains 11 residues. Per germline, CDR1 GTSNPN and CDR2 SVGIG (reference sequence). V lost 4 bases, J lost 11 bases, and 2 bases stayed unmatched. CDR3 DNA sequence: TGTGCCTGGAATACAGGGGCACCCCTCCACTTT. Protein product: CAWNTGAPLHF.

V and J are TRBV5-1 and TRBJ1-2; 9 positions match TRBD1. Per the germline V gene, CDR1 is SGHRS and CDR2 is YFSETQ. J gave up 6 bases and V 3 bases, and 6 bases lay outside the gene matches. This CDR3 contains 14 residues. The CDR3: CASSSGQGKDGYTF. The CDR3 coding sequence is TGCGCCAGCAGCTCCGGACAGGGGAAGGATGGCTACACCTTC.

The chain joins TRBV28 to TRBJ1-2; weak D call: TRBD1 (5 bases). This CDR3 region has 16 residues. Trimming cost V 6 bases and J 0 bases, with 17 bases left between them. Per germline, CDR1 MDHEN and CDR2 SYDVKM. The CDR3 coding sequence is TGTGCCAGCAGCTCCGGCGGGGGTAACGCTAACTATGGCTACACCTTC. Amino acid sequence: CASSSGGGNANYGYTF.

Points on this clone: The sample has other DNA sequences that encode this CDR3 too. The chain carries TRBV14 and TRBJ1-6; perhaps TRBD1 as D (5 bases). CDR1 is SGHDN and CDR2 is FVKESK in the germline V gene. The CDR3 spans 14 residues. Deletions cut 1 base from V and 9 bases from J, with 10 bases between. The CDR3 nucleotides read TGTGCCAGCAGCCAAGGGGGGGGAAGTTCACCCCTCCACTTT. The encoded protein is CASSQGGGSSPLHF. Using reference TRBV14 and TRBJ1-6 for the parts outside the CDR3, the full variable domain is EAGVTQFPSHSVIEKGQTVTLRCDPISGHDNLYWYRRVMGKEIKFLLHFVKESKQDESGMPNNRFLAERTGGTYSTLKVQPAELEDSGVYFCASSQGGGSSPLHFGNGTRLTVT.

This chain uses TRBV7-2 with TRBJ2-7, with 7 bases lining up with TRBD1. V dropped 3 bases and J dropped 4; count of bases not matched to a gene: 6. Looked up from germline, CDR1 is SGHTA and CDR2 is FQGNSA. The CDR3 spans 14 residues. The CDR3 region has the DNA TGTGCCAGCAGCTTTCTGACAGGGTCGTACGAGCAGTACTTC. Its translation: CASSFLTGSYEQYF.

V usage is TRBV6-5 and J usage is TRBJ2-3, with a tentative D call TRBD1 (5 bases). The CDR3 covers 14 residues. The V end was cut by 6 bases, the J end by 0 bases, with 10 bases between. Germline lookup yields CDR1 MNHEY and CDR2 SVGAGI. The CDR3 protein is CASSVGASTDTQYF. For the CDR3, the DNA is TGTGCCAGCAGCGTAGGGGCTAGCACAGATACGCAGTATTTT.